This entry describes one TCR beta chain. Ten or more counts support this clonotype. Its binding antigen is unknown. Base qualities are not provided; no much larger clone lies one nucleotide away. Ficoll-Paque density gradient centrifugation was used to isolate PBMCs. Based on the germline V gene, the CDR1 and CDR2 sequences are SQVTM and ANQGSEA. Trimming at the junction amounts to 3 bases on V and 1 base on J, and the germline ends lie 6 bases apart. The CDR3 contains 12 residues, cysteine and phenylalanine counted. Only the CDR3 DNA is retained, 36 bases long and in frame from the first base. The sample belongs to a study of T-cell memory formation after mild COVID-19 (dated by TCRdb to the early 2020s). For context, the study as a whole: TCR sequence clusters from the two donors were found to be largely donor specific. Two young, previously healthy adult volunteers, one female and one male, were included in the cohort. In a couple of donors, T-cell clones that expanded and contracted after mild COVID-19 were tracked by sequencing TCRalpha and TCRbeta repertoires over time. General study outcomes and caveats: SARS-CoV-2 specificity was not confirmed for the second-wave clones peaking on day 37. The detection of some responding clones in pre-infection memory suggests that pre-existing cross-reactive memory T cells joined the SARS-CoV-2 response. From day 15 to 85, contracting clones showed balanced CD4/CD8 phenotypes, whereas a second wave of clones that expanded from day 15 to 37 leaned towards CD4+. Contracting CD4+ clones turned up mainly in the CM and EM memory subsets, whereas EMRA was where CD8+ clones were enriched. Only two mild cases were covered by the study, and larger cohorts that include severe cases with pre-infection samples were considered necessary.

The sequencer was an Illumina NovaSeq 6000. cDNA libraries for TCRalpha and TCRbeta were prepared by 5'RACE using constant-segment primers, with sample barcodes and unique molecular identifiers added. Trizol reagent was used to extract RNA from every sample. The libraries were amplified in two PCR steps, and the second step added a second sample barcode and Illumina TruSeq adapters. Sequencing of the libraries was done on an Illumina NovaSeq, producing 2 x 150 bp paired-end reads. From the authors' description of their analysis: With migec v1.2.7, reads were demultiplexed and then collapsed into UMI-guided consensus sequences. Using mixcr v2.1.11, the UMI consensuses were aligned to TRA and TRB V and J templates and assembled into clonotypes. A clonotype was counted as expanded or contracted only if both edgeR and NoisET called the change significant, with noise models trained on biological replicates. For edgeR calls, a false discovery rate-adjusted p below 0.01 and a log2 fold-change threshold of 1 were applied. As an exploratory analysis of dynamics, max-normalized trajectories of the 1000 most abundant clonotypes were examined with PCA combined with hierarchical clustering. Separately sequenced CD4+ and CD8+ repertoires were used to assign the CD4 or CD8 phenotype of responding clones. Clones were called with MiXCR by TCRdb after fastp trimmed the public reads at Q25, and only in-frame beta chains were retained. Entries that share a CDR3 protein sequence are merged under the most common genes and DNA. The V and J calls come from TCRdb's annotation, not from the publication. The sample table lists 300,000 to 350,000 distinct CDR3 sequences, 13% to 15% of them with a count of one. Around 20% of the sample comes from the top ten.

Recombination joined TRBV29-1 with TRBJ1-1; no D segment can be confidently identified. This receptor was identified in a man aged 18 to 29 who had mild COVID-19 (a few samples of this study predate the infection). The sample titles of this study are shuffled in the database, so cell type and time point are left out; the donor was told from shared clones. Sequencing used PBMCs or a T cell subset sorted from them (not recorded which). The CDR3 corresponds to CSVDSQNTEAFF. The DNA reads as follows: TGCAGCGTTGATTCACAGAACACTGAAGCTTTCTTT.